This section outlines one T cell receptor (beta chain) sequence together with its context. V was shortened by 1 base and J by 1 base, with 14 bases between the two germline ends. The CDR3 sequence is 18 residues long. CDR1 is LGHNA and CDR2 is YSLEER in the germline V gene. The data were taken from a study of blood T cell repertoires in COVID-19. Some clones are missing from TCRdb's copy, which holds only in-frame ones; the method was immunoSEQ multiplex PCR. This table has more than 110,000 clones, approximately 80% appearing once. Sequencing was done on a sample of peripheral blood. This TCR was sampled from an elderly woman with active or convalescent COVID-19. The chain combines TRBV4-3 with TRBJ2-6; perhaps TRBD2 as D (6 bases). The CDR3 DNA reads TGCGCCAGCAGCCAAGTTTCCCGTGGGACTTCTGGGGCCAACGTCCTGACTTTC. It specifies CASSQVSRGTSGANVLTF.